These 18 T cell receptor beta chains were sequenced from one sample in a study of blood T cell repertoires in COVID-19. The assay was immunoSEQ multiplex PCR, and TCRdb's table has in-frame clones only and misses some. The top ten clones hold roughly 13% of a sample with roughly 440,000 clones, roughly 88% of them seen once. Sequenced sample: peripheral blood. These TCRs come from a woman in her fifties or sixties with COVID-19, enrolled during active disease.

The chain is built from TRBV5-1 and TRBJ2-3; 10 bases agree with TRBD2. CDR3 length: 17 amino acids. The junction had 11 bases not matched to a gene; V was cut back by 5 bases and J by 2 bases. The germline V gene encodes CDR1 SGHRS and CDR2 YFSETQ. CDR3 protein: CASRKEFSGGATDTQYF. The CDR3 DNA follows: TGCGCCAGCAGAAAGGAATTCAGCGGGGGGGCCACAGATACGCAGTATTTT.

This clone was observed once. The CDR3 DNA follows: TGTGCCAGCAGTCAGGGGGCGGGAAGCAATCAGCCCCAGCATTTT. This translates into CASSQGAGSNQPQHF. This chain links TRBV2 with TRBJ1-5, with 8 bases identical to TRBD1. V lost 5 bases to trimming and J lost 1 base; unmatched junction nucleotides: 4. CDR3 size: 15 residues. In germline, CDR1 is SNHLY, CDR2 FYNNEI.

This clone was seen only a few times. The V gene is TRBV3-1 (or the pseudogene TRBV3-2), the J gene TRBJ1-5; a possible D gene is TRBD1 (5 bases). V was pared by 1 base and J by 5 bases, with 12 bases between. Germline-derived CDR1 and CDR2 are LGHDT and YNNKEL (reference sequence). The CDR3 is 15 amino acids. CDR3 sequence (DNA): TGTGCCAGCAGCCAAGCTGGGCAGGGCTATCAGCCCCAGCATTTT. Encoded protein: CASSQAGQGYQPQHF.

This chain joins TRBV19 and TRBJ1-5; 8 nucleotides line up with TRBD1. Germline lookup yields CDR1 LNHDA and CDR2 SQIVND (reference sequence). CDR3 length: 13 amino acids. J gave up 2 bases and V 11 bases, and 5 bases lay outside the gene matches. The CDR3 loop reads CAGSGQGNQPQHF. CDR3 nucleotide sequence: TGTGCCGGATCGGGACAGGGCAATCAGCCCCAGCATTTT.

The J gene is TRBJ1-4, the V gene TRBV10-3; D is unresolved. This CDR3 has 12 amino acids. V was trimmed by 11 bases and J by 8 bases, leaving 15 bases between them. Germline V gives CDR1 ENHRY, CDR2 SYGVKD. The CDR3 loop reads CAAKGWEEKLFF. CDR3 DNA sequence: TGTGCCGCCAAGGGATGGGAGGAAAAACTGTTTTTT.

The chain is built from TRBV6-6 and TRBJ2-1; 9 bases map to TRBD1. Germline V lookup: CDR1 MNHNY, CDR2 SVGAGI (reference sequence). V gave up 5 bases and J gave up 4 bases; unmatched junction bases: 9. The CDR3 runs to 16 residues. DNA for the CDR3: TGTGCCAGCAGTACAACTCCGGGACAGGGTTACAATGAGCAGTTCTTC. It translates to CASSTTPGQGYNEQFF.

The chain joins TRBV9 to TRBJ1-1; D is possibly TRBD1 (5 bases). The CDR3 runs 14 residues. V lost 3 bases and J lost 3, with 12 bases in between. Germline CDR1 is SGDLS and CDR2 is YYNGEE. The CDR3: CASSAGDGDTEAFF. The CDR3 DNA follows: TGTGCCAGCAGCGCGGGGGACGGAGACACTGAAGCTTTCTTT.

This chain connects TRBV7-2 to TRBJ2-3; 11 bases align to TRBD2. The CDR3 contains 18 residues. The V segment lost 1 base and the J segment 0 bases; nucleotides outside the gene matches: 6. Germline lookup yields CDR1 SGHTA and CDR2 FQGNSA. CDR3 sequence reads: CASSLEVAGGSSTDTQYF. Written as DNA, the CDR3 is TGTGCCAGCAGCTTAGAGGTAGCGGGGGGGTCTAGCACAGATACGCAGTATTTT.

This chain joins TRBV9 and TRBJ2-6; perhaps TRBD1 as D (6 bases). There are 15 residues in the CDR3. Germline CDR1 is SGDLS and CDR2 is YYNGEE. V gave up 3 bases and J gave up 4 bases, with 11 bases separating them. CDR3 in amino acids: CASSAQGRGANVLTF. The CDR3 region has the DNA TGTGCCAGCAGCGCCCAGGGGCGGGGGGCCAACGTCCTGACTTTC.

J is TRBJ1-5 and V is TRBV9; D uncertain. The germline gives CDR1 SGDLS, CDR2 YYNGEE. Trimming pared 4 bases from V and 0 bases from J, leaving 11 bases between. The CDR3 has 15 amino acids. The CDR3 nucleotides read TGTGCCAGCAGCCCTTCCCCAGTTAGCAATCAGCCCCAGCATTTT. This sequence encodes CASSPSPVSNQPQHF.

The chain has TRBV5-1 and TRBJ2-7; 8 bases map to TRBD2. V shed 0 bases and J 2 bases; nucleotides not matched to a gene: 4. There are 15 residues in the CDR3. CDR1 and CDR2 from the germline V gene are SGHRS and YFSETQ. The CDR3 is CASSLASGGAYEQYF. The CDR3 region has the DNA TGCGCCAGCAGCTTGGCCAGCGGGGGTGCCTACGAGCAGTACTTC.

This clone was seen a handful of times. Other DNA sequences in the same sample also yield this CDR3. The J gene is TRBJ2-3, the V gene TRBV7-6, with a possible D match to TRBD1 (6 bases). CDR3 length: 14 residues. Germline CDR1 is SGHVS and CDR2 is FNYEAQ. Trimming took off 3 bases at V and 5 bases at J, with 12 bases between the two ends. The chain's CDR3 is CASSLDRGRDTQYF. The CDR3 coding sequence is TGTGCCAGCAGCTTGGACAGAGGAAGAGATACGCAGTATTTT.

The chain joins TRBV5-6 to TRBJ1-1; D ambiguous. The V and J ends lost 0 bases and 4 bases respectively, with 4 bases between them. The CDR3 length is 12 residues. Germline-derived CDR1 and CDR2 are SGHDT and YYEEEE. Written as DNA, the CDR3 is TGTGCCAGCAGCTTGGCCCGCACTGAAGCTTTCTTT. It encodes CASSLARTEAFF.

The chain recombines TRBV20-1 with TRBJ1-1; D uncertain. Germline CDR1 is DFQATT and CDR2 is SNEGSKA (reference sequence). The length of the CDR3 is 10 residues. V was clipped by 4 bases and J by 9 bases, with 9 bases between them. CDR3 sequence: CSAMFGQAFF. As DNA, the CDR3 is TGCAGTGCTATGTTTGGGCAAGCTTTCTTT.

V and J are TRBV4-1 and TRBJ2-7; D unclear. Per the germline V gene, CDR1 is MGHRA and CDR2 is YSYEKL. The CDR3 is 14 amino acids. V dropped 8 bases and J dropped 3 bases, with 17 bases sitting between them. The CDR3 sequence: CASRYRQVDYEQYF. The DNA for the CDR3 is TGCGCCAGCCGTTATCGACAAGTCGACTACGAGCAGTACTTC.

This clone was observed a single time. At one of its ends the junction is not consistent with the germline gene, which may arise from a read error. The chain joins TRBV18 to TRBJ1-6, with 9 nucleotides matching TRBD1. The CDR3 contains 16 residues. Germline CDR1 is KGHSH and CDR2 is LQKENI. CDR3 region: CTSSPFTGGQDSPLHF. CDR3 nucleotide sequence: TGTACCAGCTCACCATTCACAGGGGGCCAGGATTCACCCCTCCACTTT.

V and J are TRBV24-1 and TRBJ2-3; TRBD1 is a possible D gene (5 bases). V was trimmed by 4 bases and J by 2 bases, leaving 9 bases between them. The CDR3 extends over 14 amino acids. Per the germline V gene, CDR1 is KGHDR and CDR2 is SFDVKD. The CDR3 reads CATSETVSTDTQYF. In nucleotides, the CDR3 is TGTGCCACCAGTGAGACAGTCTCCACAGATACGCAGTATTTT.

Notes on this clone: Distinct nucleotide sequences in the sample also encode this CDR3. The rearrangement uses TRBV12-5 and TRBJ1-5, with D unclear. Trimming removed 2 bases at V and 0 bases at J, with 14 bases between. Germline V lookup: CDR1 LGHNT, CDR2 FRNRAP. The CDR3 contains 17 residues. CDR3 region: CASGLSLGEYSNQPQHF. CDR3 in DNA: TGTGCTAGTGGTTTGTCACTCGGAGAGTATAGCAATCAGCCCCAGCATTTT.